The 26 T cell receptor beta chains below come from one sample, sequenced in a study of response to subunit inactivated influenza vaccine. From the RT-PCR reads, TCRdb called clonotypes with MiXCR, one entry per CDR3 protein. There are about 570,000 distinct CDR3 sequences in the sample; roughly 12% occur only once, and approximately 10% lies in the top ten. The data were also submitted as part of a second study, on T cells expressing NK-cell markers. That work contributes: With UMIs, 5'RACE template switching was used to make TCR beta cDNA.

Sequencing used PBMCs from blood, obtained on the day of vaccination. These receptors originate from a man aged 50 to 60 who received an inactivated influenza vaccine.

The rearrangement links TRBV7-2 to TRBJ2-7, with D perhaps assigned TRBD1 or TRBD2 (6 bases each). Germline V gives CDR1 SGHTA, CDR2 FQGNSA. V was clipped by 5 bases and J by 2 bases, with 13 bases between them. The CDR3 contains 14 residues. The CDR3 reads CASSPTGATYEQYF. The DNA of the CDR3 is TGTGCCAGCAGCCCCACGGGGGCCACCTACGAGCAGTACTTC.

This clonotype was detected a few times. This rearrangement joins TRBV14 to TRBJ2-3, with TRBD2 as a possible D gene (5 bases). Germline-derived CDR1 and CDR2 are SGHDN and FVKESK. The CDR3 length is 15 residues. The germline V and J ends were trimmed by 5 bases and 5 bases, with 17 bases remaining between them. In DNA, the CDR3 is TGTGCCAGCAGCAGCTTCGGCGGGTTGGGAGATACGCAGTATTTT. It translates to CASSSFGGLGDTQYF.

CDR3 nucleotide sequence: TGTGCCAGCAGTTCGTCGGGGGCATCTGGAAACACCATATATTTT. Translated, it gives CASSSSGASGNTIYF. V and J are TRBV6-5 and TRBJ1-3, with D possibly being TRBD1 (6 bases). This CDR3 is built from 15 residues. In germline, CDR1 is MNHEY, CDR2 SVGAGI. V shed 4 bases and J shed 1 base, with 11 bases lying between them.

In its sample, this clonotype was seen many times. The rearrangement uses TRBV7-9 and TRBJ2-2; a possible D gene is TRBD2 (5 bases). Trimming removed 6 bases at V and 0 bases at J, with 11 bases between. CDR1 is SEHNR, CDR2 FQNEAQ, per germline (reference sequence). The CDR3 runs to 15 residues. The CDR3 reads CASSLSGANTGELFF. The CDR3 DNA follows: TGTGCCAGCAGTTTAAGCGGCGCGAACACCGGGGAGCTGTTTTTT.

The chain recombines TRBV5-1 with TRBJ1-6, with 7 nucleotides matching TRBD1. The CDR3 has 19 amino acids. J gave up 5 bases and V 0 bases, and 14 bases lay outside the gene matches. Looked up from germline, CDR1 is SGHRS and CDR2 is YFSETQ. The CDR3 DNA reads as TGCGCCAGCAGCTTGGCGCAGGGAACCATCCAGGGGGATAATTCACCCCTCCACTTT. Protein sequence: CASSLAQGTIQGDNSPLHF.

This clonotype was seen repeatedly, ten times or more. This chain uses TRBV5-1 with TRBJ2-5; TRBD1 matches at 9 bases. The germline CDR1 and CDR2 sequences are SGHRS and YFSETQ. J gave up 5 bases and V 1 base, and 9 bases lay outside the gene matches. This CDR3 has 16 amino acids. The chain's CDR3 is CASSLHGTGNSETQYF. Here the CDR3 DNA reads TGCGCCAGCAGCTTGCATGGGACAGGGAATTCGGAGACCCAGTACTTC.

This clonotype was detected only a few times. The CDR3 protein is CASSHIRDAFSTEAFF. CDR3 coding DNA: TGTGCCAGCAGCCATATCCGGGACGCCTTTAGCACTGAAGCTTTCTTT. This chain uses TRBV7-8 with TRBJ1-1; tentatively, D is TRBD1 (5 bases). The ends were cut back, 5 bases at V and 4 bases at J, with 20 bases in the middle. Germline V lookup: CDR1 SGHVS, CDR2 FQNEAQ. The CDR3 sequence is 16 residues long.

This clonotype has a handful of counts. This rearrangement joins TRBV29-1 to TRBJ2-7, with D perhaps TRBD2 (6 bases). This CDR3 has 13 amino acids. Germline CDR1 SQVTM, CDR2 ANQGSEA. Trimming removed 3 bases from V and 5 bases from J, with 14 bases in between. Here the CDR3 reads CSVEGPERDEQYF. The CDR3 nucleotides are TGCAGCGTTGAGGGACCCGAGCGGGACGAGCAGTACTTC.

This chain connects TRBV29-1 to TRBJ2-3; 10 bases are a match to TRBD1. V gave up 6 bases and J gave up 2 bases; unmatched junction bases: 5. Germline CDR1 is SQVTM and CDR2 is ANQGSEA. There are 14 residues in the CDR3. In DNA, the CDR3 is TGCAGCGTGGGAGACAGGGGGCTCACAGATACGCAGTATTTT. Protein: CSVGDRGLTDTQYF.

There are a few counts of this clonotype. V is TRBV28 and J is TRBJ2-2; D might be TRBD1 or TRBD2, each matching 5 bases. This CDR3 has 14 amino acids. The germline V gene has CDR1 MDHEN and CDR2 SYDVKM. Deletions cut 5 bases from V and 8 bases from J, with 15 bases between. The CDR3 loop is CASSTGGPSGELFF. The CDR3 region has the DNA TGTGCCAGCAGTACTGGGGGTCCATCGGGGGAGCTGTTTTTT. The whole variable domain, filled in from reference TRBV28 and TRBJ2-2, reads DVKVTQSSRYLVKRTGEKVFLECVQDMDHENMFWYRQDPGLGLRLIYFSYDVKMKEKGDIPEGYSVSREKKERFSLILESASTNQTSMYLCASSTGGPSGELFFGEGSRLTVL.

This clonotype was counted a few times. The rearrangement links TRBV28 to TRBJ1-5; weak D call: TRBD1 (5 bases). The V gene's germline CDR1 is MDHEN and CDR2 SYDVKM. The CDR3 extends over 14 amino acids. Trimming took off 7 bases at V and 5 bases at J, with 15 bases between the two ends. The CDR3 nucleotides are TGTGCCAGCACCTGGGGGACGTCTGATCAGCCCCAGCATTTT. Encoded protein: CASTWGTSDQPQHF.

A few counts support this clonotype. The CDR3 region is CASSLLPGGDDNEQFF. In DNA form, the CDR3 reads TGTGCCAGCAGTCTACTTCCAGGGGGCGACGACAATGAGCAGTTCTTC. V is TRBV4-2 and J is TRBJ2-1; 8 bases map to TRBD1. Germline CDR1 LGHNA, CDR2 YNFKEQ. With V trimmed by 6 bases and J by 5 bases, 12 bases remained unmatched. The length of the CDR3 is 16 residues.

This clonotype was seen more than once but under ten times. V gene TRBV7-9 combines with J gene TRBJ2-3; maybe TRBD1 (6 bases). Per germline, CDR1 SEHNR and CDR2 FQNEAQ (reference sequence). CDR3 length: 16 amino acids. The V end lost 0 bases, the J end lost 0 bases, and 10 bases lay between the germline ends. Here the CDR3 DNA reads TGTGCCAGCAGCTTAGCTGGGGGCGGGAGCACAGATACGCAGTATTTT. It specifies CASSLAGGGSTDTQYF.

In this sample, this clonotype turned up a few times. V and J are TRBV19 and TRBJ1-2; D remains ambiguous. V was clipped by 1 base and J by 4 bases, with 10 bases between them. Germline loops: CDR1 LNHDA, CDR2 SQIVND (reference sequence). The CDR3 spans 14 residues. The CDR3 here is CASSIVGTGYGYTF. Here the CDR3 DNA reads TGTGCCAGTAGTATAGTGGGCACCGGCTATGGCTACACCTTC.

This clonotype was picked up a small number of times. The V and J genes are TRBV14 and TRBJ2-5; tentatively, D is TRBD1 or TRBD2 (6 bases each). Germline-derived CDR1 and CDR2 are SGHDN and FVKESK. V was shortened by 3 bases and J by 5 bases, with 13 bases between the two germline ends. This CDR3 spans 14 amino acids. The CDR3 bases are TGTGCCAGCAGCCATATCGGGGGCAGGGAGACCCAGTACTTC. Translated, it gives CASSHIGGRETQYF. The entire variable domain, with the rest obtained from reference TRBV14 and TRBJ2-5, is as follows: EAGVTQFPSHSVIEKGQTVTLRCDPISGHDNLYWYRRVMGKEIKFLLHFVKESKQDESGMPNNRFLAERTGGTYSTLKVQPAELEDSGVYFCASSHIGGRETQYFGPGTRLLVL.

The gene calls are TRBV7-2 and TRBJ2-7, with D hard to call. In germline, CDR1 is SGHTA, CDR2 FQGNSA. Deletions cut 4 bases from V and 2 bases from J, with 12 bases between. The CDR3 has 14 amino acids. This CDR3 is CASSSILGTYEQYF. CDR3 DNA sequence: TGTGCCAGCAGCTCAATATTGGGTACCTACGAGCAGTACTTC.

The chain has TRBV18 and TRBJ2-1; D uncertain. V was cut by 2 bases and J by 0 bases, with 11 bases left in between. The CDR3 covers 16 residues. Germline V gene sequence: CDR1 KGHSH, CDR2 LQKENI. The CDR3: CASSPRLVTSYNEQFF. CDR3 bases: TGTGCCAGCTCACCAAGGCTCGTGACCTCCTACAATGAGCAGTTCTTC.

This clonotype occurred many times. The CDR3 loop is CASSFKLGTVQYF. The CDR3 coding sequence is TGTGCCAGCAGTTTTAAACTTGGGACTGTACAGTACTTC. The gene calls are TRBV28 and TRBJ2-7, with a weak D call TRBD2 (6 bases). The CDR3 consists of 13 residues. Germline loops: CDR1 MDHEN, CDR2 SYDVKM. V shed 3 bases and J shed 10 bases, with 16 bases lying between them.

The genes are TRBV28 and TRBJ2-3; 8 nucleotides line up with TRBD1. This CDR3 spans 15 amino acids. Looked up from germline, CDR1 is MDHEN and CDR2 is SYDVKM. After removal of 6 bases from V and 0 bases from J, the junction contained 5 bases not matched to a gene. Here the CDR3 reads CASRYGQGSTDTQYF. For the CDR3, the DNA is TGTGCCAGCAGATATGGACAGGGTAGCACAGATACGCAGTATTTT.

The genes are TRBV10-2 and TRBJ1-1; D is unresolved. V was cut by 4 bases and J by 0 bases, with 9 bases left in between. The CDR3 is made up of 14 amino acids. Germline V CDR1 and CDR2: WSHSY, SAAADI. The CDR3 region has the DNA TGCGCCAGCAGTGCGGGGTTTATGAACACTGAAGCTTTCTTT. Translation: CASSAGFMNTEAFF.

Concerning this clonotype: Mismatch with germline at one junction end may stem from a read error. This sequence joins TRBV12-3 or TRBV12-4 and TRBJ2-7, with TRBD2 matching over 7 bases. This CDR3 has 14 amino acids. CDR3: CASIAGEASCEQYF. The CDR3 nucleotides read TGTGCCAGCATCGCGGGAGAGGCCTCCTGCGAGCAGTACTTC.

This clonotype showed up just a few times. The rearrangement links TRBV29-1 to TRBJ2-3, with D perhaps being TRBD1 or TRBD2 (6 bases each). V was cut by 5 bases and J by 2 bases, with 11 bases left in between. The germline V gene has CDR1 SQVTM and CDR2 ANQGSEA. The CDR3 extends over 13 amino acids. CDR3 sequence: CSVFRGPTDTQYF. In DNA, the CDR3 is TGCAGCGTTTTCCGGGGGCCCACAGATACGCAGTATTTT.

This clonotype has only a few counts. V is TRBV28 and J is TRBJ2-7, with TRBD1 matching 9 bases. With V trimmed by 5 bases and J by 3 bases, 11 bases remained unmatched. Germline values: CDR1 MDHEN, CDR2 SYDVKM. The CDR3 is 16 residues long. CDR3 in amino acids: CASSPSRGQGDYEQYF. CDR3 nucleotides: TGTGCCAGCAGTCCATCAAGGGGACAGGGCGACTACGAGCAGTACTTC.

The table lists this clonotype with many counts. CDR3 protein: CASSPPFGQETQYF. The CDR3 DNA sequence: TGTGCCAGCAGCCCACCTTTTGGTCAAGAGACCCAGTACTTC. The chain recombines TRBV7-9 with TRBJ2-5; D is ambiguous. From germline, CDR1 is SEHNR and CDR2 FQNEAQ (reference sequence). This CDR3 region has 14 residues. V lost 5 bases, J lost 2 bases, and 12 bases lay in between.

This chain links TRBV9 with TRBJ2-7; 11 nucleotides match TRBD2. V gave up 2 bases and J gave up 1 base; unmatched junction bases: 5. The CDR3 loop spans 16 amino acids. Germline lookup yields CDR1 SGDLS and CDR2 YYNGEE. The CDR3 coding sequence is TGTGCCAGCAGCGTTTCTAGCGGGAGGTCTTCCTACGAGCAGTACTTC. Translation: CASSVSSGRSSYEQYF.

Only a few counts were recorded for this clonotype. The chain has TRBV27 and TRBJ2-3; the D gene is possibly TRBD2 (5 bases). V gave up 0 bases and J gave up 6 bases, with 7 bases separating them. Germline loops: CDR1 MNHEY, CDR2 SMNVEV (reference sequence). The CDR3 is 13 residues long. CDR3 loop: CASSLSRRDTQYF. The CDR3 DNA reads TGTGCCAGCAGTTTATCGCGGAGGGATACGCAGTATTTT.